These 20 T cell receptor beta chains were sequenced from one sample in a study of blood T cell repertoires in COVID-19. The method was immunoSEQ multiplex PCR; TCRdb's version includes in-frame clones alone and lacks a portion of them. The repertoire has about 180,000 clones, 80% to 90% of them found once; the top ten carry approximately 9.9%. Material for sequencing was peripheral blood. These receptors were collected from a human donor with active or convalescent COVID-19. The donor label of this sample is uncertain.

The rearrangement joins TRBV12-5 to TRBJ2-3; no clear D gene. In germline, CDR1 is LGHNT, CDR2 FRNRAP. CDR3 length: 13 residues. The ends were cut back, 2 bases at V and 0 bases at J, with 3 bases in the middle. The chain's CDR3 is CASGLTSTDTQYF. Written as DNA, the CDR3 is TGTGCTAGTGGTTTGACTAGCACAGATACGCAGTATTTT.

The chain has TRBV19 and TRBJ1-1, with 12 bases matching TRBD1. V lost 4 bases, J lost 4 bases, and 7 bases stayed unmatched. The V gene's germline CDR1 is LNHDA and CDR2 SQIVND (reference sequence). The CDR3 consists of 16 residues. CDR3 coding DNA: TGTGCCAGTAGTAGTCCCGGGACAGGGGGCATCACTGAAGCTTTCTTT. It yields the protein CASSSPGTGGITEAFF.

V and J are TRBV2 and TRBJ2-7; TRBD2 might be the D (7 bases). V was clipped by 4 bases and J by 3 bases, with 10 bases between them. The CDR3 runs 13 residues. CDR1 and CDR2 from the germline V gene are SNHLY and FYNNEI. The CDR3: CASSAGGSYEQYF. The CDR3, as DNA: TGTGCCAGCAGTGCGGGGGGCAGCTACGAGCAGTACTTC.

A single count supports this clone. The V gene is TRBV6-2 or TRBV6-3, the J gene TRBJ1-1; D gene uncertain. Germline V gene sequence: CDR1 MNHEY, CDR2 SVGEGT. Trimming stripped 6 bases from V and 5 bases from J, with 10 bases between. The CDR3 is made up of 12 amino acids. The CDR3 DNA is TGTGCCAGCAGCCGAGGAGTTACTGAAGCTTTCTTT. Amino acid sequence: CASSRGVTEAFF.

The rearrangement links TRBV18 to TRBJ2-3; TRBD2 matches at 13 bases. The V and J ends lost 2 bases and 0 bases, in that order; junction bases with no gene match: 5. Germline assignment: CDR1 KGHSH and CDR2 LQKENI. The CDR3 consists of 18 residues. CDR3 DNA sequence: TGTGCCAGCTCACCAGGGACTAGCGGGGTCCCTAGCACAGATACGCAGTATTTT. This encodes CASSPGTSGVPSTDTQYF. Full variable domain (missing parts from reference TRBV18 and TRBJ2-3): NAGVMQNPRHLVRRRGQEARLRCSPMKGHSHVYWYRQLPEEGLKFMVYLQKENIIDESGMPKERFSAEFPKEGPSILRIQQVVRGDSAAYFCASSPGTSGVPSTDTQYFGPGTRLTVL.

The rearrangement links TRBV19 to TRBJ2-6; weak D call: TRBD2 (6 bases). The CDR3 loop spans 16 amino acids. Germline loops: CDR1 LNHDA, CDR2 SQIVND (reference sequence). V was shortened by 3 bases and J by 0 bases, with 9 bases between the two germline ends. The CDR3 sequence: CASSMSGASGANVLTF. The CDR3 bases are TGTGCCAGTAGTATGTCGGGAGCCTCTGGGGCCAACGTCCTGACTTTC.

V and J are TRBV9 and TRBJ2-1; TRBD2 matches at 8 bases. CDR3 length: 19 amino acids. Germline values: CDR1 SGDLS, CDR2 YYNGEE. Losses at the gene ends were 4 bases for V and 0 bases for J; bases not matched to a gene: 15. The CDR3 sequence is CASSSRGAGGFRSYNEQFF. The CDR3 region has the DNA TGTGCCAGCAGCTCCCGAGGGGCGGGGGGCTTCCGCTCCTACAATGAGCAGTTCTTC.

The CDR3 here is CASSPNFNSRHTEAFF. The CDR3 bases are TGTGCCAGCTCACCAAATTTCAACAGCAGGCACACTGAAGCTTTCTTT. V is TRBV18 and J is TRBJ1-1; D is undetermined. Deletions cut 2 bases from V and 3 bases from J, with 16 bases between. The CDR3 covers 16 residues. Germline V CDR1 and CDR2: KGHSH, LQKENI.

The J gene is TRBJ2-1, the V gene TRBV6-2 or TRBV6-3; 8 positions agree with TRBD1. CDR3 length: 14 amino acids. Germline V gives CDR1 MNHEY, CDR2 SVGEGT. The junction had 6 bases not matched to a gene; V was cut back by 4 bases and J by 7 bases. The DNA of the CDR3 is TGTGCCAGCAGTTCGCGGACAGGGTTTAATGAGCAGTTCTTC. This encodes CASSSRTGFNEQFF.

The rearrangement links TRBV5-1 to TRBJ1-1; TRBD1 might be the D (6 bases). Germline loops: CDR1 SGHRS, CDR2 YFSETQ. The CDR3 is 14 amino acids. With 8 bases removed from V and 1 base from J, the gap between germline ends came to 15 bases. CDR3 sequence: CASKAQGQNTEAFF. The CDR3 coding sequence is TGCGCCAGTAAAGCACAGGGCCAGAACACTGAAGCTTTCTTT. Variable domain in full (rest from reference TRBV5-1 and TRBJ1-1): KAGVTQTPRYLIKTRGQQVTLSCSPISGHRSVSWYQQTPGQGLQFLFEYFSETQRNKGNFPGRFSGRQFSNSRSEMNVSTLELGDSALYLCASKAQGQNTEAFFGQGTRLTVV.

The chain uses TRBV18 and TRBJ2-7, with 10 positions matching TRBD1. The V gene's germline CDR1 is KGHSH and CDR2 LQKENI. V dropped 2 bases and J dropped 7; count of bases not matched to a gene: 11. The CDR3 covers 16 residues. The CDR3 coding sequence is TGTGCCAGCTCACCAGATCGGACAGGGGGAAATTTGGAGCAGTACTTC. Protein sequence: CASSPDRTGGNLEQYF. Looking up the rest from reference TRBV18 and TRBJ2-7 gives the full variable domain: NAGVMQNPRHLVRRRGQEARLRCSPMKGHSHVYWYRQLPEEGLKFMVYLQKENIIDESGMPKERFSAEFPKEGPSILRIQQVVRGDSAAYFCASSPDRTGGNLEQYFGPGTRLTVT.

The V and J genes are TRBV4-3 and TRBJ2-3; 8 nucleotides align to TRBD2. The ends lost 4 bases at V and 2 bases at J; junction bases unmatched: 14. The CDR3 spans 18 residues. CDR1 is LGHNA, CDR2 YSLEER, per germline. The DNA of the CDR3 is TGCGCCAGCAGCCCCCAGTCGGCCAGCGGGGGACCCACAGATACGCAGTATTTT. Protein sequence: CASSPQSASGGPTDTQYF.

This clone was counted a few times. This chain links TRBV7-9 with TRBJ2-2, with 8 bases identical to TRBD1. The CDR3 extends over 15 amino acids. Germline V gives CDR1 SEHNR, CDR2 FQNEAQ (reference sequence). V was pared by 5 bases and J by 7 bases, with 9 bases of the junction left unmatched. The CDR3, as DNA: TGTGCCAGCAGCGTCTCAGGGGGCAAGAGCGGGGAGCTGTTTTTT. Residues: CASSVSGGKSGELFF.

V usage is TRBV6-2 or TRBV6-3 and J usage is TRBJ2-7; 9 nucleotides agree with TRBD2. V was pared by 3 bases and J by 0 bases, with 6 bases of the junction left unmatched. This CDR3 has 16 residues. Germline assignment: CDR1 MNHEY and CDR2 SVGEGT. CDR3 sequence (DNA): TGTGCCAGCAGTTATCCCCATAGCGGGAGCTCCTACGAGCAGTACTTC. Translation: CASSYPHSGSSYEQYF.

This clone is a singleton in its sample. J is TRBJ1-2 and V is TRBV19; TRBD1 matches 7 bases. Germline V CDR1 and CDR2: LNHDA, SQIVND (reference sequence). The CDR3 spans 14 residues. Unmatched junction bases numbered 12, after V lost 10 bases and J lost 4 bases. In DNA form, the CDR3 reads TGTGCCACCAGACAGGACGGGACAGCCTATGGCTACACCTTC. Amino acids: CATRQDGTAYGYTF.

V usage is TRBV12-3 or TRBV12-4 and J usage is TRBJ2-2; D remains unclear. V was trimmed by 10 bases and J by 9 bases, leaving 15 bases between them. The CDR3 is 12 residues long. The DNA of the CDR3 is TGTGCCACCGCCCTGCAGGTCAGGGAGCTGTTTTTT. Protein: CATALQVRELFF.

CDR3 loop: CASSISTASTDTQYF. The DNA of the CDR3 is TGCGCCAGCAGCATTAGTACAGCCTCCACAGATACGCAGTATTTT. The chain carries TRBV4-3 and TRBJ2-3; unclear D gene. Per the germline V gene, CDR1 is LGHNA and CDR2 is YSLEER. V lost 5 bases, J lost 2 bases, and 14 bases lay in between. The CDR3 is 15 amino acids.

This chain uses TRBV11-2 with TRBJ2-3; 11 bases map to TRBD2. Germline lookup yields CDR1 SGHAT and CDR2 FQNNGV. Unmatched junction bases numbered 7, after V lost 5 bases and J lost 6 bases. The CDR3 is made up of 15 amino acids. CDR3: CASSVGTSGGDTQYF. The CDR3 nucleotides are TGTGCCAGCAGCGTCGGGACTAGCGGTGGGGATACGCAGTATTTT.

J is TRBJ1-4 and V is TRBV11-2; D is possibly TRBD1 (6 bases). Germline-derived CDR1 and CDR2 are SGHAT and FQNNGV. V dropped 8 bases and J dropped 6 bases, with 19 bases sitting between them. The CDR3 has 15 residues. CDR3 residues: CASAGRAGADEKLFF. CDR3 nucleotides: TGTGCCAGCGCCGGGAGGGCGGGGGCTGATGAAAAACTGTTTTTT.

The chain couples TRBV2 to TRBJ2-1; TRBD2 agrees at 8 bases. V shed 7 bases and J 10 bases; nucleotides not matched to a gene: 3. The CDR3 length is 11 residues. Per germline, CDR1 SNHLY and CDR2 FYNNEI. The CDR3 protein is CASTTSVEQFF. CDR3 nucleotide sequence: TGTGCCAGCACGACTAGCGTGGAGCAGTTCTTC.